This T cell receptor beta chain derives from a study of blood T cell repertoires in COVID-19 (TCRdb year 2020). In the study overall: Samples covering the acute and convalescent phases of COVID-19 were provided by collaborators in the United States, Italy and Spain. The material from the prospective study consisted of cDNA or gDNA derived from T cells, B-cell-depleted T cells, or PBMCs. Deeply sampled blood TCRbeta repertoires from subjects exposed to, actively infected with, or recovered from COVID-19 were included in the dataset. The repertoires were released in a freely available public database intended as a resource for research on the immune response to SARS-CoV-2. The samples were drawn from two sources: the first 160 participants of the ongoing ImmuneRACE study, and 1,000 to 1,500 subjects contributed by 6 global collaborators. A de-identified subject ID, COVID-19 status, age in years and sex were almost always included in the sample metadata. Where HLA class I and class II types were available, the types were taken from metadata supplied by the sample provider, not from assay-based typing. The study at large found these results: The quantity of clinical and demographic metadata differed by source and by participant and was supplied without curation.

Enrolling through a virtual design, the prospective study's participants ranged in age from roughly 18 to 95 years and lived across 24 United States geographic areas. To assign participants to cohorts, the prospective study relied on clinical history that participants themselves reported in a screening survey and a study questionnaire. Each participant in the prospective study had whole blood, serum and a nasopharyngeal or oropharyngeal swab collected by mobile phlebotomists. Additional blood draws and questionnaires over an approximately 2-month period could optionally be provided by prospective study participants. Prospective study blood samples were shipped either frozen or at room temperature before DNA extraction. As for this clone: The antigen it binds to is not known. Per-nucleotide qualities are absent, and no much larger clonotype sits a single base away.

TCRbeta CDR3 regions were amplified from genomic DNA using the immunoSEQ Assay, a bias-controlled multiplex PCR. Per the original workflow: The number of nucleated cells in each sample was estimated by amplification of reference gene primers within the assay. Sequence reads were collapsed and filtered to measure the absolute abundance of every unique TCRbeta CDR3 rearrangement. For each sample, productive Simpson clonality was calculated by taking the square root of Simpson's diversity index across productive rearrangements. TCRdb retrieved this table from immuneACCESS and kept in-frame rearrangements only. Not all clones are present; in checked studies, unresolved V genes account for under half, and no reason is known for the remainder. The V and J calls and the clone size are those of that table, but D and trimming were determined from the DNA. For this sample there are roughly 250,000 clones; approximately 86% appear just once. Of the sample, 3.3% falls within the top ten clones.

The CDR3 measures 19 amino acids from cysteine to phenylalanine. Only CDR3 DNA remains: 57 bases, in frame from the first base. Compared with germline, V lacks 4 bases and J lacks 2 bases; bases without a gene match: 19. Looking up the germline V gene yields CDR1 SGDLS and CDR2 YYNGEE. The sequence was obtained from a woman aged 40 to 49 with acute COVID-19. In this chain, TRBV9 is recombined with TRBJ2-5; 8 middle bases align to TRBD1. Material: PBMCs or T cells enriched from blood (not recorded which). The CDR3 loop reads CASSPRAGTGRPKQETQYF. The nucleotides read TGTGCCAGCAGCCCCCGGGCCGGGACAGGCCGCCCTAAACAAGAGACCCAGTACTTC.